A single count supports the clone carrying this T cell receptor (beta chain). Its antigen remains unidentified. Patients with ophthalmopathy all had a Clinical Activity Score of at least 3, a NOSPECS grade of at least 4 and duration under 3 months. These data originate in a study of T cells in Graves' hyperthyroidism and ophthalmopathy. Broader study findings: The majority of expanded thyroid clonotypes above 0.001 also appeared in blood. Separating ophthalmopathy from stable hyperthyroidism was achieved by a 13 V-J model.

From germline, CDR1 is LNHDA and CDR2 SQIVND (reference sequence). Deletions cut 3 bases from V and 10 bases from J, with 13 bases between. The CDR3 sequence is 13 residues long. The TCR beta CDR3 regions underwent amplification using RNA transcripts as the source. Researchers ran a first-round RT-PCR on the TCR CDR3 using the HTBI primer set. In TCRdb, the multiplex PCR reads were re-called with MiXCR into one record per CDR3 protein. The table lists hundreds of thousands of distinct CDR3 sequences, more than 20% of them singletons, with 34% in the top ten. The clonotype comes from a man aged 25 to 45 with Graves' ophthalmopathy. The chain links TRBV19 to TRBJ2-1; D may be TRBD2 (7 bases). The sequenced material came from blood. This chain's CDR3 is CASSIGGGREQFF. The CDR3 DNA is TGTGCCAGTAGTATTGGGGGGGGGCGAGAGCAGTTCTTC. Complete variable domain (other parts from reference TRBV19 and TRBJ2-1): DGGITQSPKYLFRKEGQNVTLSCEQNLNHDAMYWYRQDPGQGLRLIYYSQIVNDFQKGDIAEGYSVSREKKESFPLTVTSAQKNPTAFYLCASSIGGGREQFFGPGTRLTVL.